Listed here are 26 T cell receptor beta chains from one sample, sequenced in a study of glioma-infiltrating T cells. TCR alpha and beta CDR3 regions were amplified from RNA using iRepertoire nested multiplex PCR. Via MiXCR, TCRdb re-called the multiplex PCR reads, giving one row per CDR3 protein. The data show under 150,000 distinct CDR3 sequences, about 39% seen once. Source material: glioma tissue, nonneoplastic brain tissue, or PBMCs (not recorded which). The receptors were sampled from a human donor with low-grade glioma or glioblastoma, undergoing nonglioma brain surgery, or in good health (not recorded which).

V is TRBV7-6 and J is TRBJ1-6, with D uncertain. Germline V gene data show CDR1 as SGHVS and CDR2 as FNYEAQ. The CDR3 is 12 residues long. V lost 0 bases to trimming and J lost 10 bases, with 4 bases between them. CDR3 in DNA: TGTGCCAGCAGCTTAGCCGGCTCACCCCTCCACTTT. Protein sequence: CASSLAGSPLHF.

This chain joins TRBV20-1 and TRBJ1-1; the match to TRBD1 covers 8 bases. The V gene end was trimmed by 1 base and the J gene end by 2 bases; junction bases not matched to a gene: 3. This CDR3 comprises 14 residues. The V gene's germline CDR1 is DFQATT and CDR2 SNEGSKA (reference sequence). CDR3 nucleotide sequence: TGCAGTGCTAGAGTGGGACAGGCAAACACTGAAGCTTTCTTT. The encoded protein is CSARVGQANTEAFF.

The rearrangement uses TRBV20-1 and TRBJ2-7; no clear D gene. CDR1 DFQATT and CDR2 SNEGSKA come from the germline V gene (reference sequence). There are 14 residues in the CDR3. Deletions cut 0 bases from V and 7 bases from J, with 16 bases between. The CDR3 DNA is TGCAGTGCTAGAGAAAGCACAAGGAGATGGGAGCAGTACTTC. Translation gives CSARESTRRWEQYF.

This clonotype was picked up a small number of times. V gene TRBV27 combines with J gene TRBJ2-1; 7 bases line up with TRBD2. The J segment lost 10 bases and the V segment lost 5 bases, leaving 14 bases of the junction unmatched. The CDR3 has 15 amino acids. The germline V gene encodes CDR1 MNHEY and CDR2 SMNVEV (reference sequence). The CDR3 region has the DNA TGTGCCAGCAGTACCCGACTAGCCGTTCTTTCGGAGCAGTTCTTC. Amino acid sequence: CASSTRLAVLSEQFF.

This chain links TRBV6-1 with TRBJ2-7; TRBD1 matches at 7 bases. The CDR3 length is 15 residues. V gave up 6 bases and J gave up 1 base; unmatched junction bases: 9. The germline V gene has CDR1 MNHNS and CDR2 SASEGT. This chain's CDR3 is CASRSTGLLSYEQYF. CDR3 DNA: TGTGCCAGCAGGTCGACAGGGCTCTTATCCTACGAGCAGTACTTC.

This clonotype was found a few times. The chain joins TRBV20-1 to TRBJ1-4; D is undetermined. This CDR3 is 14 amino acids long. V lost 1 base and J lost 7, with 13 bases in between. Germline V gene sequence: CDR1 DFQATT, CDR2 SNEGSKA (reference sequence). The CDR3 is CSARGLGSGEKLFF. In DNA form, the CDR3 reads TGCAGTGCTAGAGGTCTGGGCAGTGGTGAAAAACTGTTTTTT.

The chain uses TRBV2 and TRBJ2-7, with 12 positions matching TRBD1. V lost 7 bases to trimming and J lost 4 bases; unmatched junction nucleotides: 5. Germline CDR1 SNHLY, CDR2 FYNNEI. The CDR3 is made up of 14 amino acids. CDR3: CASTGQGARYEQYF. CDR3 nucleotides: TGTGCCAGCACGGGACAGGGGGCCCGATACGAGCAGTACTTC.

This clonotype has a handful of counts. CDR3 DNA: TGTGCCAGCAGCTGGCCGGGCGGTAATGAAGCTTTCTTT. This gives the protein CASSWPGGNEAFF. This rearrangement joins TRBV6-2 or TRBV6-3 to TRBJ1-1; D ambiguous. This CDR3 spans 13 amino acids. Per germline, CDR1 MNHEY and CDR2 SVGEGT. V was pared by 6 bases and J by 7 bases, with 15 bases between.

This clonotype was found a few times. The rearrangement uses TRBV24-1 and TRBJ2-7; D might be TRBD1 (5 bases). Germline-derived CDR1 and CDR2 are KGHDR and SFDVKD. V was cut by 3 bases and J by 7 bases, with 18 bases left in between. This CDR3 spans 15 amino acids. CDR3 region: CATSDRTRIGHEQYF. The CDR3 DNA follows: TGTGCCACCAGTGATCGGACACGGATAGGTCATGAGCAGTACTTC.

The rearrangement uses TRBV7-6 and TRBJ1-6; D is possibly TRBD1 (6 bases). The V end was cut by 4 bases, the J end by 6 bases, with 13 bases between. Germline assignment: CDR1 SGHVS and CDR2 FNYEAQ. This CDR3 has 15 amino acids. CDR3 in DNA: TGTGCCAGCAGCTCAATGGGACACACTAATTCACCCCTCCACTTT. It encodes CASSSMGHTNSPLHF.

The chain employs TRBV2 and TRBJ2-7; 9 positions agree with TRBD1. The CDR3 covers 14 residues. V dropped 6 bases and J dropped 6; count of bases not matched to a gene: 9. Looked up from germline, CDR1 is SNHLY and CDR2 is FYNNEI. CDR3 region: CASRTRDRVSEQYF. The CDR3 DNA reads as TGTGCCAGCAGGACTCGGGACAGGGTTTCCGAGCAGTACTTC.

J is TRBJ2-5 and V is TRBV5-1; 9 nucleotides match TRBD2. V lost 7 bases, J lost 5 bases, and 6 bases stayed unmatched. The germline gives CDR1 SGHRS, CDR2 YFSETQ. This CDR3 region has 13 residues. CDR3 region: CASGLAGGETQYF. CDR3 sequence (DNA): TGCGCCAGCGGCCTCGCGGGAGGGGAGACCCAGTACTTC.

This clonotype was detected ten times or more. The rearrangement uses TRBV7-6 and TRBJ1-1; D is possibly TRBD1 (5 bases). The CDR3 extends over 13 amino acids. Deletions cut 1 base from V and 5 bases from J, with 8 bases between. CDR1 and CDR2 from the germline V gene are SGHVS and FNYEAQ. CDR3 region: CASSLGGTTEAFF. The CDR3 bases are TGTGCCAGCAGCTTAGGAGGGACGACTGAAGCTTTCTTT. The full variable domain, rest sourced from reference TRBV7-6 and TRBJ1-1, is GAGVSQSPRYKVTKRGQDVALRCDPISGHVSLYWYRQALGQGPEFLTYFNYEAQQDKSGLPNDRFSAERPEGSISTLTIQRTEQRDSAMYRCASSLGGTTEAFFGQGTRLTVV.

Comments on this clonotype: This could be a read error, since a much larger clone is one nucleotide away. V gene TRBV27 combines with J gene TRBJ1-1; D gene uncertain. The CDR3 spans 13 residues. Looked up from germline, CDR1 is MNHEY and CDR2 is SMNVEV (reference sequence). DNA of the CDR3: TGTGTCAGCAGTTTAACCTGGGGCACTGAAGCTTTCTTT. This codes for CVSSLTWGTEAFF.

The rearrangement links TRBV20-1 to TRBJ2-1; D unclear. The CDR3 is 12 amino acids. V gave up 0 bases and J gave up 11 bases, with 11 bases separating them. Germline CDR1 reads DFQATT; CDR2 reads SNEGSKA (reference sequence). The DNA of the CDR3 is TGCAGTGCTAGAGACCAAGACACAAAGCAGTTCTTC. This sequence encodes CSARDQDTKQFF.

DNA of the CDR3: TGTGCCAGCAGCCCCTGGACTAGCGGGGTCACCGGGGAGCTGTTTTTT. Its protein product is CASSPWTSGVTGELFF. V and J are TRBV7-2 and TRBJ2-2, with 12 positions matching TRBD2. The CDR3 covers 16 residues. Germline V gives CDR1 SGHTA, CDR2 FQGNSA. J was trimmed by 4 bases and V by 5 bases; bases with no gene match: 5.

The sample holds many counts of this clonotype. This chain uses TRBV6-1 with TRBJ1-1, with D perhaps matching TRBD1 (6 bases). V lost 6 bases and J lost 5, with 7 bases in between. The CDR3 runs 11 residues. Germline lookup yields CDR1 MNHNS and CDR2 SASEGT. CDR3 region: CASRQGTEAFF. CDR3 in DNA: TGTGCCAGCAGGCAGGGGACTGAAGCTTTCTTT.

This rearrangement joins TRBV24-1 to TRBJ2-5; perhaps TRBD2 as D (6 bases). Germline V gene data show CDR1 as KGHDR and CDR2 as SFDVKD. V lost 0 bases and J lost 5, with 9 bases in between. The CDR3 contains 14 residues. The CDR3 spells CATSDLTGEETQYF. The CDR3 bases are TGTGCCACCAGTGATTTGACGGGGGAGGAGACCCAGTACTTC.

The rearrangement uses TRBV28 and TRBJ1-1, with 7 positions matching TRBD1. Trimming cost V 2 bases and J 7 bases; bases outside gene matches: 4. Germline V gene data show CDR1 as MDHEN and CDR2 as SYDVKM. The CDR3 is 13 residues long. The DNA for the CDR3 is TGTGCCAGCAGTTTAGGGACAGAAGTTGAAGCTTTCTTT. Protein: CASSLGTEVEAFF.

The chain is built from TRBV7-2 and TRBJ2-2; TRBD2 agrees at 7 bases. The CDR3 is made up of 17 amino acids. V was clipped by 0 bases and J by 3 bases; unmatched bases: 7. Germline lookup yields CDR1 SGHTA and CDR2 FQGNSA. This CDR3 reads CASSLAGGTVYTGELFF. Written as DNA, the CDR3 is TGTGCCAGCAGCTTAGCGGGGGGGACCGTGTACACCGGGGAGCTGTTTTTT.

The J gene is TRBJ2-3, the V gene TRBV4-2; D is tentatively TRBD1 or TRBD2 (5 bases each). With 4 bases removed from V and 6 bases from J, the gap between germline ends came to 11 bases. The CDR3 sequence is 13 residues long. Germline V gene data show CDR1 as LGHNA and CDR2 as YNFKEQ. The CDR3 loop is CASSPGRVDTQYF. The DNA for the CDR3 is TGTGCCAGCAGCCCAGGGAGAGTGGATACGCAGTATTTT.

The CDR3, as DNA: TGTGCCAGCAGCATAGGGACACCCACAGATACGCAGTACTTC. This codes for CASSIGTPTDTQYF. The V and J genes are TRBV7-2 and TRBJ2-7; a possible D gene is TRBD1 (6 bases). CDR3 size: 14 residues. The V end lost 5 bases, the J end lost 9 bases, and 20 bases lay between the germline ends. Germline CDR1 is SGHTA and CDR2 is FQGNSA.

V is TRBV7-6 and J is TRBJ1-6; the D gene is possibly TRBD1 (6 bases). The V gene lost 6 bases and the J gene lost 7 bases, with 19 bases spanning the gap. There are 16 residues in the CDR3. Germline CDR1 reads SGHVS; CDR2 reads FNYEAQ. CDR3 loop: CASRLNPGQQNSPLHF. Written as DNA, the CDR3 is TGTGCCAGCAGGCTTAATCCAGGACAGCAAAATTCACCCCTCCACTTT.

Notes on this clonotype: This could be a read error, since a much larger clone is one nucleotide away. The rearrangement links TRBV27 to TRBJ2-7; no clear D gene. The CDR3 length is 13 residues. Germline-derived CDR1 and CDR2 are MNHEY and SMNVEV (reference sequence). The CDR3 coding sequence is TGTGCCGGCAGAGTGGGGTCCCACTACGAGCAGTACTTC. It is translated as CAGRVGSHYEQYF.

The V and J genes are TRBV3-1 and TRBJ1-5; 7 positions agree with TRBD1. Germline V lookup: CDR1 LGHDT, CDR2 YNNKEL (reference sequence). The CDR3 has 15 residues. J was trimmed by 4 bases and V by 0 bases; bases with no gene match: 3. In nucleotides, the CDR3 is TGTGCCAGCAGCCAAGATTCGACAGGGAATCAGCCCCAGCATTTT. Residues: CASSQDSTGNQPQHF.

V gene TRBV30 combines with J gene TRBJ2-7, with D possibly TRBD2 on 6 matching bases. The V end was cut by 5 bases, the J end by 8 bases, with 16 bases between. Germline assignment: CDR1 GTSNPN and CDR2 SVGIG (reference sequence). This CDR3 spans 12 amino acids. The CDR3, as DNA: TGTGCCTGGTCGGGGGAAGGGCATCAGCAGTACTTC. Translating gives CAWSGEGHQQYF.